This entry describes one T cell receptor beta chain. The data originate from a study of blood T cell repertoires in COVID-19. Study details: The samples span acute and convalescent COVID-19 from the United States, Italy and Spain. Sources were T cells, B-cell-depleted T cells, or PBMCs; the material itself was cDNA or gDNA.

Original analysis: Reference gene primer amplification yielded estimated nucleated cell counts. Profiling relied on immunoSEQ multiplex PCR, and the TCRdb table lists in-frame clones only, not all of them. V and J calls and clone size are copied from that table; D and trimming were computed from the DNA. The table lists roughly 86,000 clones, around 82% of them singletons. The CDR3 contains 13 residues. V was clipped by 3 bases and J by 4 bases, with 12 bases between them. Germline CDR1 is DFQATT and CDR2 is SNEGSKA (reference sequence). The TCR sequence derives from a human donor in a cohort sampled during active COVID-19. The chain uses TRBV20-1 and TRBJ1-2; D gene unclear. Sequenced: peripheral blood. CDR3 nucleotides: TGCAGTGCTAGTATCCCCTGGCTCTATGGCTACACCTTC. This codes for CSASIPWLYGYTF.